This T cell receptor beta chain was profiled in a study of shared clonotypes between healthy human individuals. Study-level information: Three plates each covered CD4 naive and memory; CD8 naive two, CD8 memory one. Regarding the study as a whole: Naive CD4 clonotypes were shared across several donors at about 5%.

A note on this clone: Its matching antigen is unknown.

The CDR3 totals 13 residues. Germline CDR1 is MGHDK and CDR2 is SYGVNS. V lost 7 bases and J 3 bases, leaving 10 bases between the germline ends. This table comes from immunoSEQ multiplex PCR, and its TCRdb copy is limited to in-frame clones, with some not included. The sample carries over 850,000 clones, roughly 74% recorded once. The V gene is TRBV25-1, the J gene TRBJ1-3, with D unresolved. The specimen sequenced was memory CD4+ T cells from PBMCs. Specified subset: CD45RA-negative fraction. The TCR was taken from a man aged 18 to 30 in good health. Some clones in this sample may be carry-over from other donors' samples. The CDR3: CASTQGNGNTIYF. DNA of the CDR3: TGTGCCAGCACCCAAGGAAATGGAAACACCATATATTTT.